These T cell receptor beta chains were read from a single sample in a study of blood T cell repertoires in COVID-19. The repertoire was sequenced with immunoSEQ multiplex PCR; TCRdb's copy has only in-frame clones and lacks some. The sample has roughly 280,000 clones, roughly 85% seen once. Input material: peripheral blood. Receptor source: a man aged 55 to 70 who had recovered from COVID-19. Both conserved end residues are part of each CDR3. Fields, in order: CDR3 protein, V gene, D gene. The D gene is left open where the match is weak.

CDR3aa: CASSHPGRGWETQYF
v_gene: TRBV5-4
d_gene: TRBD1

CDR3aa: CASRGSGTGSQTQYF
v_gene: TRBV6-5
d_gene: TRBD2

CDR3aa: CASSPGLAGGPTDTQYF
v_gene: TRBV7-7
d_gene: TRBD2

CDR3aa: CSVVYRENTEAFF
v_gene: TRBV29-1
d_gene: -

CDR3aa: CASSIVGAASTDTQYF
v_gene: TRBV19
d_gene: -

CDR3aa: CASSLGQGVDTQYF
v_gene: TRBV7-9
d_gene: -

CDR3aa: CASSIKERHSRNTIYF
v_gene: TRBV19
d_gene: -

CDR3aa: CASSVGTAYGYTF
v_gene: TRBV2
d_gene: TRBD1

CDR3aa: CASSSQGRGTQETQYF
v_gene: TRBV5-4
d_gene: -

CDR3aa: CASSQDRTGFETQYF
v_gene: TRBV3-1/TRBV3-2
d_gene: -

CDR3aa: CASSPLGNRGRETQYF
v_gene: TRBV3-1/TRBV3-2
d_gene: TRBD1

CDR3aa: CASSQAGGDNSPLHF
v_gene: TRBV4-1
d_gene: -

CDR3aa: CASSIGTSGRLSGELFF
v_gene: TRBV19
d_gene: TRBD2

CDR3aa: CASSLGLGWRADNEQFF
v_gene: TRBV27
d_gene: -

CDR3aa: CASSVTGSADTGELFF
v_gene: TRBV9
d_gene: -

CDR3aa: CASSPEGVSRTSPLHF
v_gene: TRBV9
d_gene: -

CDR3aa: CASRPDRGPNQPQHF
v_gene: TRBV6-5
d_gene: TRBD1

CDR3aa: CASSTGLLAYEQFF
v_gene: TRBV7-2
d_gene: -

CDR3aa: CASSQPPGQDSYEQYF
v_gene: TRBV23-1
d_gene: TRBD1

CDR3aa: CSGTLSGKLYNEQFF
v_gene: TRBV29-1
d_gene: TRBD2

CDR3aa: CASSVRVGSTEAFF
v_gene: TRBV7-2
d_gene: -

CDR3aa: CASSSGQGGYNEQFF
v_gene: TRBV5-4
d_gene: TRBD1

CDR3aa: CATRGRDSYNEQFF
v_gene: TRBV15
d_gene: -

CDR3aa: CAWTGGTAKSYEQYF
v_gene: TRBV30
d_gene: -

CDR3aa: CASSQDGTFGNEKLFF
v_gene: TRBV4-1
d_gene: -

CDR3aa: CASSSPGSAAQPQHF
v_gene: TRBV7-2
d_gene: -

CDR3aa: CASSVASGGEGDTQYF
v_gene: TRBV9
d_gene: TRBD2

CDR3aa: CSVETVYQFF
v_gene: TRBV29-1
d_gene: -

CDR3aa: CSASQSGEVIAKNIQYF
v_gene: TRBV20-1
d_gene: -

CDR3aa: CASSSGFGELFF
v_gene: TRBV5-1
d_gene: -

CDR3aa: CAIHHREAGNTIYF
v_gene: TRBV10-3
d_gene: -

CDR3aa: CASSTGLYNEQFF
v_gene: TRBV5-1
d_gene: -

CDR3aa: CASSQAGTGGLGQYF
v_gene: TRBV3-1/TRBV3-2
d_gene: TRBD1

CDR3aa: CAISVGGQQETQYF
v_gene: TRBV10-3
d_gene: TRBD1

CDR3aa: CASSFKPSGSSTDTQYF
v_gene: TRBV5-1
d_gene: TRBD2

CDR3aa: CASNMAGQGDYGYTF
v_gene: TRBV5-1
d_gene: TRBD1

CDR3aa: CASRRLTGELFF
v_gene: TRBV12-3/TRBV12-4
d_gene: -

CDR3aa: CASSVPGYGYTF
v_gene: TRBV12-3/TRBV12-4
d_gene: -

CDR3aa: CASSPQRGHGTDTQYF
v_gene: TRBV7-2
d_gene: TRBD2

CDR3aa: CASSEAGTGKNQPQHF
v_gene: TRBV5-1
d_gene: TRBD1

CDR3aa: CASSLTRAGNQPQHF
v_gene: TRBV27
d_gene: -

CDR3aa: CASRRDSSYSNEQFF
v_gene: TRBV19
d_gene: TRBD1

CDR3aa: CASSAQPGQGVYEQYF
v_gene: TRBV5-1
d_gene: TRBD1

CDR3aa: CASSKPWGGIYSGANVLTF
v_gene: TRBV21-1
d_gene: -

CDR3aa: CASSLDGQGFSGELFF
v_gene: TRBV27
d_gene: TRBD1

CDR3aa: CAISSSGTGWTEAFF
v_gene: TRBV10-3
d_gene: TRBD1

CDR3aa: CASSGTGTYEQYF
v_gene: TRBV28
d_gene: TRBD1

CDR3aa: CASSRRGGSLSTDTQYF
v_gene: TRBV5-1
d_gene: -

CDR3aa: CASSPGVTGEQPQHF
v_gene: TRBV18
d_gene: -

CDR3aa: CASSLTGSAYYGYTF
v_gene: TRBV5-4
d_gene: -

CDR3aa: CSKSAREKLFF
v_gene: TRBV6-7
d_gene: -

CDR3aa: CASSPGGGNTGELFF
v_gene: TRBV7-9
d_gene: -

CDR3aa: CASSSPPGYEQYF
v_gene: TRBV5-4
d_gene: -

CDR3aa: CASSIRDSERAEAFF
v_gene: TRBV19
d_gene: TRBD1

CDR3aa: CASSPRLAGGQETQYF
v_gene: TRBV7-2
d_gene: TRBD2

CDR3aa: CSVVGGTLWTEAFF
v_gene: TRBV29-1
d_gene: -

CDR3aa: CSVEGQAGGYTF
v_gene: TRBV29-1
d_gene: -

CDR3aa: CASSLGRVDEQYF
v_gene: TRBV5-1
d_gene: -

CDR3aa: CASSQVQGVANYGYTF
v_gene: TRBV4-1
d_gene: TRBD1

CDR3aa: CASSQDGTGNEKLFF
v_gene: TRBV4-1
d_gene: TRBD1